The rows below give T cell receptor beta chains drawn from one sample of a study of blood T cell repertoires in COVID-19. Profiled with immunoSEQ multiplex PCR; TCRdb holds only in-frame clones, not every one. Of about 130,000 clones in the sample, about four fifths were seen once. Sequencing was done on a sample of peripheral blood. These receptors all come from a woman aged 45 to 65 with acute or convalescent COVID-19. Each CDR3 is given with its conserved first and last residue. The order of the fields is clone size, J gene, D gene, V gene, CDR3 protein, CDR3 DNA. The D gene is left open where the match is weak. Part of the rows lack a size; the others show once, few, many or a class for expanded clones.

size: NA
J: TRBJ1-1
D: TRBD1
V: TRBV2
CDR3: CASSYRQGKPEAFF
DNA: TGTGCCAGCAGCTATAGACAGGGGAAGCCTGAAGCTTTCTTT

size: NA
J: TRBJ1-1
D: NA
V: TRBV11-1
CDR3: CASSLALWAEAFF
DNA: TGTGCCAGCAGCTTAGCCCTCTGGGCGGAAGCTTTCTTT

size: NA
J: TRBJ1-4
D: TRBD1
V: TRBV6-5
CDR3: CASRAQTGSNEKLFF
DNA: TGTGCCAGCAGGGCTCAGACAGGGTCCAATGAAAAACTGTTTTTT

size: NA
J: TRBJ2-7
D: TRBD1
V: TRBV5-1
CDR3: CASSQYLQGLSYEQYF
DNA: TGCGCCAGCAGCCAATACCTACAGGGGCTCTCCTACGAGCAGTACTTC

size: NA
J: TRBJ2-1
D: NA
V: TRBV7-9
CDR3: CASSSRTHRDEQFF
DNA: TGTGCCAGCAGCTCAAGGACACATCGGGATGAGCAGTTCTTC

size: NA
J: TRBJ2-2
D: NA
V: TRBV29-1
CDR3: CSALTNTGELFF
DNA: TGCAGCGCCCTAACGAACACCGGGGAGCTGTTTTTT

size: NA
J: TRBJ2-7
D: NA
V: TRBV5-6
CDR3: CASSSQGYEQYF
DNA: TGTGCCAGCAGCTCTCAGGGCTACGAGCAGTACTTC

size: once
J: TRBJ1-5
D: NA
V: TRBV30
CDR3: CAWSVPGLNQPQHF
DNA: TGTGCCTGGAGTGTACCAGGGCTCAATCAGCCCCAGCATTTT

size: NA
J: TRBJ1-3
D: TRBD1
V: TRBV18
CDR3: CASSLRQGSGNTIYF
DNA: TGTGCCAGCTCACTTCGACAGGGCTCTGGAAACACCATATATTTT

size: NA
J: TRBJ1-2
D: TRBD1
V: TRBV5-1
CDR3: CASSLGTGTVGYTF
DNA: TGCGCCAGCAGCTTGGGGACAGGGACAGTGGGCTACACCTTC

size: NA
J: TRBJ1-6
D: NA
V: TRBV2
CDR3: CASSYDRSNSPLHF
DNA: TGTGCCAGCAGTTACGATCGAAGCAATTCACCCCTCCACTTT

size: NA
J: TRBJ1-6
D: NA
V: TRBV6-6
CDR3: CASSRTGIQNSPLHF
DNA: TGTGCCAGCAGTAGAACAGGGATCCAGAATTCACCCCTCCACTTT

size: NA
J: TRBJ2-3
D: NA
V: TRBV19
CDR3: CASSIGSQTDTQYF
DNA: TGTGCCAGTAGTATAGGGAGCCAAACAGATACGCAGTATTTT

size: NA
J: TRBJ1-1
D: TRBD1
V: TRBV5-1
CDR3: CASSLDGTGAPAEAFF
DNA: TGCGCCAGCAGCTTGGACGGGACAGGGGCCCCCGCTGAAGCTTTCTTT

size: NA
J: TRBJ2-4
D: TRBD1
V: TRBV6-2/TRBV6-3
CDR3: CASSWVAGQGRSKNIQYF
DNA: TGTGCCAGCAGTTGGGTCGCTGGACAGGGCCGATCCAAAAACATTCAGTACTTC

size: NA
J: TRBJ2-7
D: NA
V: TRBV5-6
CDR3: CASSSDSQTYEQYF
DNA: TGTGCCAGCAGCTCCGACAGCCAAACCTACGAGCAGTACTTC

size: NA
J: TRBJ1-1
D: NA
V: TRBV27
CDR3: CASSPWTRIKNTEAFF
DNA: TGTGCCAGCAGTCCGTGGACACGTATTAAGAACACTGAAGCTTTCTTT

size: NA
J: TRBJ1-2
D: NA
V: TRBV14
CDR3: CASSQDLFYGYTF
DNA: TGTGCCAGCAGCCAAGATCTTTTCTATGGCTACACCTTC

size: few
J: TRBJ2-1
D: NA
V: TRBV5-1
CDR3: CASNPGTLRDEQFF
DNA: TGCGCCAGCAACCCCGGGACTCTACGGGATGAGCAGTTCTTC

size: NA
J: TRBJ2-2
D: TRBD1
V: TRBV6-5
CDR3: CASSLGTGWAGELFF
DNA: TGTGCCAGCAGCCTCGGGACAGGGTGGGCCGGGGAGCTGTTTTTT

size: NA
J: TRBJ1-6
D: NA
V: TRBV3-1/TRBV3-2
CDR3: CASTPGGLYNSPLHF
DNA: TGTGCCAGCACCCCGGGGGGGCTCTATAATTCACCCCTCCACTTT

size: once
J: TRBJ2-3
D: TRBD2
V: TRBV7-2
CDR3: CASSLGVSRGSTDTQYF
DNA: TGTGCCAGCAGCTTAGGTGTCTCGCGGGGGAGCACAGATACGCAGTATTTT

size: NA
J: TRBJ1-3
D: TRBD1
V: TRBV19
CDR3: CASSSWTGAGNTIYF
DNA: TGTGCCAGTAGTTCATGGACAGGGGCTGGAAACACCATATATTTT

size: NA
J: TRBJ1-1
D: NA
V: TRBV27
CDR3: CASSLVAGTEAFF
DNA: TGTGCCAGCAGTTTAGTGGCAGGCACTGAAGCTTTCTTT

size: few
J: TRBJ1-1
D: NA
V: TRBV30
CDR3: CAWTLLPGGNTEAFF
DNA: TGTGCCTGGACCCTCCTTCCCGGGGGAAACACTGAAGCTTTCTTT

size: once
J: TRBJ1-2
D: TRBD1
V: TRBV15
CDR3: CATSRADRASHGYTF
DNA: TGTGCCACCAGCAGAGCGGACAGGGCGTCCCATGGCTACACCTTC

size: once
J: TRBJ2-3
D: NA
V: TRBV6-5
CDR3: CASSYRDNWGTDTQYF
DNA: TGTGCCAGCAGTTACAGGGACAACTGGGGCACAGATACGCAGTATTTT

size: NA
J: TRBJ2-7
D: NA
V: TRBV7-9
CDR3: CASRGAGPYEQYF
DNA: TGTGCCAGCAGGGGGGCAGGCCCCTACGAGCAGTACTTC

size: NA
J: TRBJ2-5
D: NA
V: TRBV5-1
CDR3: CASQRGGEETQYF
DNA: TGCGCCAGCCAAAGGGGGGGCGAAGAGACCCAGTACTTC

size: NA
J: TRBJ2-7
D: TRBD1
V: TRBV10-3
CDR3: CAISGSPPRDSNYEQYF
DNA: TGTGCCATCAGTGGATCCCCTCCCCGGGACAGCAACTACGAGCAGTACTTC

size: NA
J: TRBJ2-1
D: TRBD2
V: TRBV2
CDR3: CASSVASGGGNEQFF
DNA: TGTGCCAGCAGTGTCGCTAGCGGGGGGGGTAATGAGCAGTTCTTC

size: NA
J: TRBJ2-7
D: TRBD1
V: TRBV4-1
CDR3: CASSQPRDSSYEQYF
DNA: TGCGCCAGCAGCCAACCCCGGGACAGCTCCTACGAGCAGTACTTC

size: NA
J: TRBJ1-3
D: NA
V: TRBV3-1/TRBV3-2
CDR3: CASSQVAGGNTIYF
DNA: TGTGCCAGCAGCCAAGTGGCGGGTGGAAACACCATATATTTT

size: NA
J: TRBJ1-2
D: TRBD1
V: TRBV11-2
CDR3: CASSLDIRQGTYGYTF
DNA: TGTGCCAGCAGCTTGGATATTAGACAGGGCACCTATGGCTACACCTTC

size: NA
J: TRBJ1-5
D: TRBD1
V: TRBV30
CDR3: CAWSNRQGDQPQHF
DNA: TGTGCCTGGAGTAACCGACAGGGCGATCAGCCCCAGCATTTT

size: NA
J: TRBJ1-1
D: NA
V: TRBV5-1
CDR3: CASSSVGGNTEAFF
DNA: TGCGCCAGCAGCTCGGTGGGAGGAAACACTGAAGCTTTCTTT

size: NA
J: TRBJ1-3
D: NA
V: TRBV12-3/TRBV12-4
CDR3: CASSLGYPDTIYF
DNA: TGTGCCAGCAGTTTAGGGTATCCGGACACCATATATTTT

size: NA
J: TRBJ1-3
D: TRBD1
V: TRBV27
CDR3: CASSPGTGEATIYF
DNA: TGTGCCAGCAGTCCCGGGACAGGGGAGGCCACCATATATTTT

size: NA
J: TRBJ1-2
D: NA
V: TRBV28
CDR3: CASREGGGQRGYTF
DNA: TGTGCCAGCAGGGAGGGCGGTGGTCAACGTGGCTACACCTTC

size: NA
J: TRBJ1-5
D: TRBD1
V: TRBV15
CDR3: CATSKDRAVRPQHF
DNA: TGTGCCACCAGCAAGGACAGGGCGGTGCGGCCCCAGCATTTT

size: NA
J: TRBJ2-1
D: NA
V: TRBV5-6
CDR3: CASSLKQDLREQFF
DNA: TGTGCCAGCAGCTTGAAACAGGACCTGCGAGAGCAGTTCTTC

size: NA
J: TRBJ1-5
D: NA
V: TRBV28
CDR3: CASSRTMGGGQPQHF
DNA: TGTGCCAGCAGCCGGACAATGGGGGGAGGGCAGCCCCAGCATTTT

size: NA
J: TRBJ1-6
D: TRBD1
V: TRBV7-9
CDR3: CASSPGQGGSPLHF
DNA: TGTGCCAGCAGCCCCGGACAGGGGGGTTCACCCCTCCACTTT

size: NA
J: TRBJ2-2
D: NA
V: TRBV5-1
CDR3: CASSLRGGDRFTGELFF
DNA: TGCGCCAGCAGCTTGAGAGGAGGGGACAGATTTACCGGGGAGCTGTTTTTT

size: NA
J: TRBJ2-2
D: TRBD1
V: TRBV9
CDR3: CASTNGQGIGELFF
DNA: TGTGCCAGCACCAATGGACAGGGCATTGGGGAGCTGTTTTTT

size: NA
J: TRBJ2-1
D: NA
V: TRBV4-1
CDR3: CASSLPGQTYNEQFF
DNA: TGCGCCAGCAGTCTTCCGGGACAAACGTACAATGAGCAGTTCTTC

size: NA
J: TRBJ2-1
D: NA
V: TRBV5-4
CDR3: CASSLAGADGRGEQFF
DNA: TGTGCCAGCAGCTTGGCCGGGGCGGATGGCAGGGGTGAGCAGTTCTTC

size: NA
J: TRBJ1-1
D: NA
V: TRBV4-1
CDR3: CASSQDQAPDTEAFF
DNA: TGCGCCAGCAGCCAAGATCAGGCGCCCGACACTGAAGCTTTCTTT

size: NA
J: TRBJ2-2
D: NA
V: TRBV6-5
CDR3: CASGSDSANTGELFF
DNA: TGTGCCAGCGGGTCGGACAGTGCGAACACCGGGGAGCTGTTTTTT

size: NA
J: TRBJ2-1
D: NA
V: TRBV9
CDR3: CASSAYRAAEQFF
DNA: TGTGCCAGCAGCGCTTACAGGGCGGCTGAGCAGTTCTTC

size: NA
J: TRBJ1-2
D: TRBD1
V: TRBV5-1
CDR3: CASSHEGAGYTF
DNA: TGCGCCAGCAGCCACGAGGGGGCCGGCTACACCTTC

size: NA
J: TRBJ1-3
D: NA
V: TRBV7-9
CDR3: CASSLVAISGNTIYF
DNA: TGTGCCAGCAGCTTAGTCGCGATCTCTGGAAACACCATATATTTT

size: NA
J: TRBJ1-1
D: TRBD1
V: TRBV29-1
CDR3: CSVQQGAGAFF
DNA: TGCAGCGTTCAACAGGGGGCAGGAGCTTTCTTT

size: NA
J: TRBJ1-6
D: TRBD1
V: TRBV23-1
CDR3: CAIPGQARSPLHF
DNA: TGCGCCATCCCTGGACAGGCACGGTCACCCCTCCACTTT

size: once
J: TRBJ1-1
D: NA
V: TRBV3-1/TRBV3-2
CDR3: CASSPDARGEAFF
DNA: TGTGCCAGCAGTCCGGACGCTAGGGGTGAAGCTTTCTTT